These 30 T cell receptor beta chains came from one sample sequenced in a study of T-cell memory formation after mild COVID-19. TCRdb recomputed calls from the 5' RACE reads with MiXCR, one row per CDR3 protein. The sample includes approximately 290,000 distinct CDR3 sequences, around a sixth seen only once; the top ten take 22%. Sequencing was performed on PBMCs or a T cell subset sorted from them (not recorded which). The receptors here all came from a man between 18 and 29 years old who had mild COVID-19 (a few samples of this study predate the infection). Cell type and time point are not known.

Many counts were recorded for this clonotype. V is TRBV10-3 and J is TRBJ2-7, with D possibly TRBD2 on 6 matching bases. Trimming stripped 7 bases from V and 6 bases from J, with 16 bases between. CDR3 length: 13 residues. Looked up from germline, CDR1 is ENHRY and CDR2 is SYGVKD. CDR3 bases: TGTGCCATCAACCGACTAGGAATGTTCGAGCAGTACGTC. This sequence encodes CAINRLGMFEQYV.

The J gene is TRBJ1-6, the V gene TRBV7-9; 7 nucleotides agree with TRBD1. This CDR3 spans 15 amino acids. From germline, CDR1 is SEHNR and CDR2 FQNEAQ (reference sequence). The V and J ends lost 4 bases and 6 bases, in that order; junction bases with no gene match: 6. The CDR3 sequence is CASSYDRERNSPLHF. The CDR3 region has the DNA TGTGCCAGCAGCTACGACAGGGAGCGTAATTCACCCCTCCACTTT.

The chain uses TRBV4-3 and TRBJ2-3, with 7 bases fitting TRBD2. The CDR3 loop spans 17 amino acids. The germline V gene encodes CDR1 LGHNA and CDR2 YSLEER. J lost 0 bases, V lost 0 bases, and 6 bases had no gene match. CDR3: CASSQDLSGTSTDTQYF. DNA of the CDR3: TGCGCCAGCAGCCAAGATCTGAGCGGGACTAGCACAGATACGCAGTATTTT.

The chain uses TRBV3-1 and TRBJ2-3, with a weak D call TRBD2 (7 bases). The CDR3 has 20 amino acids. V was shortened by 5 bases and J by 0 bases, with 27 bases between the two germline ends. CDR1 LGHDT and CDR2 YNNKEL come from the germline V gene (reference sequence). CDR3 amino acids: CASSSPRGLSDPTSTDTQYF. The CDR3 region has the DNA TGTGCCAGCAGCTCGCCGCGGGGGCTGTCTGACCCTACTAGCACAGATACGCAGTATTTT.

This clonotype was observed at least ten times. V and J are TRBV6-1 and TRBJ2-4; possibly TRBD1 for D (6 bases). V was pared by 2 bases and J by 4 bases, with 18 bases between. This CDR3 has 17 amino acids. Germline CDR1 is MNHNS and CDR2 is SASEGT. The CDR3 coding sequence is TGTGCCAGCAGTGAAAACCCCACAGGGATCAGGAAAAACATTCAGTACTTC. It encodes CASSENPTGIRKNIQYF.

This clonotype was counted between two and nine times. The chain is built from TRBV10-3 and TRBJ1-3; TRBD1 might be the D (5 bases). Germline CDR1 reads ENHRY; CDR2 reads SYGVKD. Trimming cost V 0 bases and J 4 bases, with 16 bases left between them. The CDR3 runs 17 residues. The CDR3 region is CAISESTEDIYGNTIYF. The CDR3 DNA sequence: TGTGCCATCAGTGAGTCGACAGAGGACATCTACGGAAACACCATATATTTT.

This clonotype was counted between two and nine times. The chain links TRBV6-2 or TRBV6-3 to TRBJ2-4; 8 bases are a match to TRBD1. CDR3 size: 15 residues. J gave up 1 base and V 6 bases, and 5 bases lay outside the gene matches. Looked up from germline, CDR1 is MNHEY and CDR2 is SVGEGT. CDR3 amino acids: CASRRQGLAKNIQYF. Here the CDR3 DNA reads TGTGCCAGCAGAAGACAGGGGCTGGCCAAAAACATTCAGTACTTC.

This clonotype came up a few times. The J gene is TRBJ1-1, the V gene TRBV29-1; D not certain. The V gene's germline CDR1 is SQVTM and CDR2 ANQGSEA. CDR3 length: 14 residues. V was cut by 3 bases and J by 4 bases, with 15 bases left in between. The CDR3, as DNA: TGCAGCGTTGAGCGCCGGGCCCCAAGCACTGAAGCTTTCTTT. This encodes CSVERRAPSTEAFF.

This clonotype showed up just a few times. Written as DNA, the CDR3 is TGTGCCAGCAGTTACGGGACAGGGGGCTCCGGGGAGCTGTTTTTT. Its protein is CASSYGTGGSGELFF. The chain joins TRBV6-2 or TRBV6-3 to TRBJ2-2; 12 bases line up with TRBD1. The V and J ends lost 2 bases and 6 bases, in that order; junction bases with no gene match: 1. Germline V CDR1 and CDR2: MNHEY, SVGEGT. This CDR3 comprises 15 residues.

CDR3 nucleotide sequence: TGTGCCAGCAGCTTAGAGGCAGGGCATAGCAATCAGCCCCAGCATTTT. This sequence encodes CASSLEAGHSNQPQHF. The chain employs TRBV7-2 and TRBJ1-5, with a weak D call TRBD1 (5 bases). CDR1 and CDR2 (germline): SGHTA, FQGNSA. V lost 1 base to trimming and J lost 0 bases, with 10 bases between them. The CDR3 is 16 amino acids.

This clonotype was found many times. V usage is TRBV27 and J usage is TRBJ2-3; D assignment may be TRBD1 or TRBD2 (5 bases each). This CDR3 contains 13 residues. Trimming removed 2 bases at V and 8 bases at J, with 11 bases between. Looked up from germline, CDR1 is MNHEY and CDR2 is SMNVEV (reference sequence). The CDR3: CASSLGDGGTQYF. Here the CDR3 DNA reads TGTGCCAGCAGTTTAGGGGACGGTGGTACGCAGTATTTT.

This clonotype was recorded at least ten times. V usage is TRBV4-1 and J usage is TRBJ1-5; no definite D call. The V gene's germline CDR1 is MGHRA and CDR2 YSYEKL. The CDR3 covers 14 residues. The germline V and J ends were trimmed by 0 bases and 0 bases, with 3 bases remaining between them. CDR3 sequence (DNA): TGCGCCAGCAGCCAAGAGATTAGCAATCAGCCCCAGCATTTT. Protein product: CASSQEISNQPQHF.

This clonotype was seen ten or more times. The rearrangement links TRBV4-1 to TRBJ1-2, with D tentatively TRBD1 (6 bases). The length of the CDR3 is 14 residues. Germline lookup yields CDR1 MGHRA and CDR2 YSYEKL. Trimming cost V 1 base and J 4 bases, with 10 bases left between them. CDR3: CASSQAEGGYGYTF. The CDR3 nucleotides are TGCGCCAGCAGCCAAGCGGAAGGGGGCTATGGCTACACCTTC.

The chain recombines TRBV15 with TRBJ1-5; possibly TRBD1 for D (6 bases). Trimming took 2 bases from V and 6 from J, leaving 11 bases between them. This CDR3 has 14 amino acids. From germline, CDR1 is LNHNV and CDR2 YYDKDF (reference sequence). The CDR3 protein is CATSRFRGGQPQHF. The CDR3 nucleotides are TGTGCCACCAGCAGATTCAGGGGTGGTCAGCCCCAGCATTTT.

This clonotype has just a few counts. The genes are TRBV12-3 or TRBV12-4 and TRBJ1-2; 8 bases line up with TRBD1. J lost 7 bases, V lost 5 bases, and 9 bases had no gene match. The CDR3 is made up of 14 amino acids. The CDR3 sequence is CASSPRQGSGGYTF. The CDR3 DNA sequence: TGTGCCAGCAGTCCCCGACAGGGGTCGGGTGGCTACACCTTC.

This rearrangement joins TRBV6-5 to TRBJ1-4; no reliable D call. CDR3 size: 16 residues. V was cut by 0 bases and J by 3 bases, with 11 bases left in between. From germline, CDR1 is MNHEY and CDR2 SVGAGI. CDR3 nucleotide sequence: TGTGCCAGCAGTTACTCGCTTCAGGCCCCTAATGAAAAACTGTTTTTT. Residues: CASSYSLQAPNEKLFF.

V is TRBV7-2 and J is TRBJ2-4, with D unclear. The CDR3 sequence is 16 residues long. CDR1 is SGHTA, CDR2 FQGNSA, per germline. Trimming removed 4 bases at V and 0 bases at J, with 13 bases between. CDR3 region: CASSSTPQIAKNIQYF. The CDR3 DNA reads TGTGCCAGCAGCTCGACACCTCAAATAGCCAAAAACATTCAGTACTTC.

The table lists this clonotype with a few counts. This chain joins TRBV5-1 and TRBJ2-6; TRBD2 matches at 8 bases. The J segment lost 0 bases and the V segment lost 7 bases, leaving 6 bases of the junction unmatched. Per the germline V gene, CDR1 is SGHRS and CDR2 is YFSETQ. The length of the CDR3 is 16 residues. CDR3 protein: CASESGGSSGANVLTF. CDR3 DNA: TGCGCCAGCGAAAGCGGGGGCTCCTCTGGGGCCAACGTCCTGACTTTC.

This clonotype was observed a few times. The chain joins TRBV12-3 or TRBV12-4 to TRBJ1-1; 12 bases fit TRBD1. The length of the CDR3 is 17 residues. The V gene end was trimmed by 2 bases and the J gene end by 3 bases; junction bases not matched to a gene: 7. Here the CDR3 reads CASSLLGTGGSDTEAFF. The CDR3 nucleotides read TGTGCCAGCAGTTTACTTGGGACAGGGGGCAGCGACACTGAAGCTTTCTTT.

Only a few counts were recorded for this clonotype. V usage is TRBV4-3 and J usage is TRBJ2-7; tentatively, D is TRBD2 (6 bases). Trimming shortened V by 4 bases and J by 3 bases, and 10 bases separated the two germline ends. The germline V gene encodes CDR1 LGHNA and CDR2 YSLEER. The CDR3 is 13 amino acids. The CDR3 bases are TGCGCCAGCAGCCCGGGAGAGGGCTACGAGCAGTACTTC. Translation: CASSPGEGYEQYF.

This clonotype has a handful of counts. The rearrangement joins TRBV9 to TRBJ2-7, with 13 bases lining up with TRBD2. This CDR3 comprises 20 residues. Germline lookup yields CDR1 SGDLS and CDR2 YYNGEE. The V gene end was trimmed by 0 bases and the J gene end by 7 bases; junction bases not matched to a gene: 19. CDR3: CASSVAPGGQLAGGPNEQYF. The CDR3 region has the DNA TGTGCCAGCAGCGTAGCGCCTGGGGGTCAACTAGCGGGGGGGCCCAATGAGCAGTACTTC.

The rearrangement links TRBV7-9 to TRBJ1-1; tentatively, D is TRBD1 (5 bases). V lost 5 bases to trimming and J lost 3 bases, with 10 bases between them. The CDR3 is made up of 13 amino acids. Looked up from germline, CDR1 is SEHNR and CDR2 is FQNEAQ (reference sequence). CDR3 region: CASSPQAYTEAFF. The CDR3 DNA is TGTGCCAGCAGCCCACAGGCCTACACTGAAGCTTTCTTT.

The J gene is TRBJ2-3, the V gene TRBV4-3, with D possibly called TRBD1 or TRBD2 (6 bases each). Per germline, CDR1 LGHNA and CDR2 YSLEER. The CDR3 is 15 amino acids. Between the trimmed V and J ends, which lost 4 bases and 2 bases, there was a span of 13 bases. The CDR3 region is CASSRTTGITDTQYF. DNA for the CDR3: TGCGCCAGCAGCCGGACTACAGGGATCACAGATACGCAGTATTTT.

V and J are TRBV11-2 and TRBJ1-1; D remains unclear. The length of the CDR3 is 14 residues. Trimming pared 1 base from V and 8 bases from J, leaving 14 bases between. The germline CDR1 and CDR2 sequences are SGHAT and FQNNGV. In DNA, the CDR3 is TGTGCCAGCAGCTTAGCCTCGCGGCCTCCCGAAGCTTTCTTT. This encodes CASSLASRPPEAFF. Full variable domain (rest looked up from reference TRBV11-2 and TRBJ1-1): EAGVAQSPRYKIIEKRQSVAFWCNPISGHATLYWYQQILGQGPKLLIQFQNNGVVDDSQLPKDRFSAERLKGVDSTLKIQPAKLEDSAVYLCASSLASRPPEAFFGQGTRLTVV.

This clonotype was counted at least ten times. This chain uses TRBV4-1 with TRBJ2-3; TRBD2 matches 10 bases. The CDR3 is 16 residues long. With V trimmed by 0 bases and J by 2 bases, 2 bases remained unmatched. Germline V lookup: CDR1 MGHRA, CDR2 YSYEKL. CDR3 nucleotide sequence: TGCGCCAGCAGCCAAGAACTAGCGGGGTTCACAGATACGCAGTATTTT. This sequence encodes CASSQELAGFTDTQYF.

This clonotype has just a few counts. The CDR3 sequence: CASSGLASAEDTQYF. In DNA form, the CDR3 reads TGTGCCAGTAGTGGACTAGCGTCCGCCGAAGATACGCAGTATTTT. This chain joins TRBV19 and TRBJ2-3, with 9 bases identical to TRBD2. This CDR3 is built from 15 residues. CDR1 is LNHDA and CDR2 is SQIVND in the germline V gene (reference sequence). The J segment lost 5 bases and the V segment lost 5 bases, leaving 8 bases of the junction unmatched. Full variable domain (missing parts from reference TRBV19 and TRBJ2-3): DGGITQSPKYLFRKEGQNVTLSCEQNLNHDAMYWYRQDPGQGLRLIYYSQIVNDFQKGDIAEGYSVSREKKESFPLTVTSAQKNPTAFYLCASSGLASAEDTQYFGPGTRLTVL.

This clonotype has just a few counts. The V gene is TRBV5-1, the J gene TRBJ2-5, with 9 bases fitting TRBD2. V lost 1 base, J lost 4 bases, and 8 bases stayed unmatched. This CDR3 contains 16 residues. Germline V CDR1 and CDR2: SGHRS, YFSETQ. The CDR3 loop reads CASSLTTSGGGETQYF. In nucleotides, the CDR3 is TGCGCCAGCAGCTTGACGACTAGCGGAGGTGGAGAGACCCAGTACTTC.

This clonotype was seen a handful of times. The chain joins TRBV18 to TRBJ1-2; tentative D call: TRBD1 (5 bases). The germline gives CDR1 KGHSH, CDR2 LQKENI. This CDR3 region has 13 residues. The V end was cut by 4 bases, the J end by 3 bases, with 9 bases between. CDR3 region: CASSQTADYGYTF. The CDR3 nucleotides are TGTGCCAGCTCACAGACAGCCGACTATGGCTACACCTTC.

The J gene is TRBJ2-1, the V gene TRBV5-4; 8 nucleotides align to TRBD1. Germline V gene data show CDR1 as SGHNT and CDR2 as YYREEE (reference sequence). This CDR3 has 13 residues. V lost 4 bases to trimming and J lost 8 bases; unmatched junction nucleotides: 5. This CDR3 reads CASSADRGHEQFF. DNA of the CDR3: TGTGCCAGCAGCGCCGACAGGGGACATGAGCAGTTCTTC.

In its sample, this clonotype was seen many times. In DNA form, the CDR3 reads TGTGCCAGCACCGATAAGGACAGGGTGAGCTCCTACAATGAGCAGTTCTTC. It encodes CASTDKDRVSSYNEQFF. The chain recombines TRBV6-2 or TRBV6-3 with TRBJ2-1, with TRBD1 identical over 8 bases. Germline V gene sequence: CDR1 MNHEY, CDR2 SVGEGT. Trimming took 7 bases from V and 0 from J; bases not matched to a gene: 11. This CDR3 is built from 17 residues.